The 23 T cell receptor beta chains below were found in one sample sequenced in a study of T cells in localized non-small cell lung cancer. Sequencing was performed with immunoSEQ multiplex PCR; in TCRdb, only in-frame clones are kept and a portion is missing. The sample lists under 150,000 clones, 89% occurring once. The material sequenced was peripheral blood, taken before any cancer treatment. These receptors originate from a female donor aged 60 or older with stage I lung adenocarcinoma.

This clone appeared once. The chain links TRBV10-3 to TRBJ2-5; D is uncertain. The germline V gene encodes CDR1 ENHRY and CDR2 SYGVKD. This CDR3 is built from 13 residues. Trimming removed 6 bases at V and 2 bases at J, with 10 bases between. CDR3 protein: CAIRGRAQETQYF. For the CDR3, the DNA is TGTGCCATCAGGGGCCGGGCGCAAGAGACCCAGTACTTC.

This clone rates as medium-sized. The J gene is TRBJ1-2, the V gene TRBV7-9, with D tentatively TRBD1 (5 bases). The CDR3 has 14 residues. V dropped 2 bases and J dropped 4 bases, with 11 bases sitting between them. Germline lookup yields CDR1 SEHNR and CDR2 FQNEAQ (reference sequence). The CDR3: CASSLRGKGYGYTF. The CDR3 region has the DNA TGTGCCAGCAGCTTACGGGGGAAGGGCTATGGCTACACCTTC.

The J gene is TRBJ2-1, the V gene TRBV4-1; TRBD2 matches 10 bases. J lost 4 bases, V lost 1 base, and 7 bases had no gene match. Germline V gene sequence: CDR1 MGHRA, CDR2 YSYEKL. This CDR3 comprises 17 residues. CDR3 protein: CASSQATRTSGYNEQFF. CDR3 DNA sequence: TGCGCCAGCAGCCAAGCGACCAGGACTAGCGGATACAATGAGCAGTTCTTC.

In nucleotides, the CDR3 is TGCGCCAGCCAGGAGGGACTAGTGTCCTACGAGCAGTACTTC. It translates to CASQEGLVSYEQYF. J is TRBJ2-7 and V is TRBV5-1; TRBD2 matches 8 bases. With V trimmed by 7 bases and J by 1 base, 7 bases remained unmatched. The CDR3 is 14 amino acids. The V gene's germline CDR1 is SGHRS and CDR2 YFSETQ.

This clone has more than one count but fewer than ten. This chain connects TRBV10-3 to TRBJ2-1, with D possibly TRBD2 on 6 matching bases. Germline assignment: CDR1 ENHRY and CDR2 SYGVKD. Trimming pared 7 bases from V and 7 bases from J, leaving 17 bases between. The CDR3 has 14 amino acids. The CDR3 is CAIMGAGNLNEQFF. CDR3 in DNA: TGTGCCATCATGGGAGCGGGTAACCTGAATGAGCAGTTCTTC.

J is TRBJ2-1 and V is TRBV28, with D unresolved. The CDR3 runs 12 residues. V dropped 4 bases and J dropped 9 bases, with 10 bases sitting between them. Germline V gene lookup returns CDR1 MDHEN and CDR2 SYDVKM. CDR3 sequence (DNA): TGTGCCAGCAGTTCTGACATCAGTGAGCAGTTCTTC. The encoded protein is CASSSDISEQFF.

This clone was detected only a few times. CDR3: CASSPGVGGGGYTF. The CDR3 DNA follows: TGTGCCAGCTCACCAGGGGTCGGAGGCGGCGGCTACACCTTC. The chain links TRBV18 to TRBJ1-2; D call uncertain. CDR3 length: 14 residues. V lost 2 bases and J 8 bases, leaving 15 bases between the germline ends. CDR1 KGHSH and CDR2 LQKENI come from the germline V gene.

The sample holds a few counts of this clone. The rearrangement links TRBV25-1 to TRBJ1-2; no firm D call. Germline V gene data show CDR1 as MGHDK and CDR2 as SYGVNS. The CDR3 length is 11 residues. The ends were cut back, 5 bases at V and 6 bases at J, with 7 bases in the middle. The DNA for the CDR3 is TGTGCCAGCAGTAAAAGGGATGGCTACACCTTC. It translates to CASSKRDGYTF.

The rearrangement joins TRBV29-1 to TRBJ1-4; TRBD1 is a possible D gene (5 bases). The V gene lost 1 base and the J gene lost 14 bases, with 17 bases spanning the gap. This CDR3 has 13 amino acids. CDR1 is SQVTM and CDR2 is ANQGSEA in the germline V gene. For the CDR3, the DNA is TGCAGCGTTGAAGGGGTTATTGGACAATCCCTGTTTTTT. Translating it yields CSVEGVIGQSLFF.

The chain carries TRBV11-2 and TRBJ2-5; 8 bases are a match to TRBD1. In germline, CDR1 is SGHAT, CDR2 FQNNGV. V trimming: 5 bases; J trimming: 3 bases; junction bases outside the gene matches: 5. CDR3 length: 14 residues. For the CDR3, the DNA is TGTGCCAGCAGCCCGGGGACAGGTGAAGAGACCCAGTACTTC. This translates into CASSPGTGEETQYF. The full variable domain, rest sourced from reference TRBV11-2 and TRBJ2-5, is EAGVAQSPRYKIIEKRQSVAFWCNPISGHATLYWYQQILGQGPKLLIQFQNNGVVDDSQLPKDRFSAERLKGVDSTLKIQPAKLEDSAVYLCASSPGTGEETQYFGPGTRLLVL.

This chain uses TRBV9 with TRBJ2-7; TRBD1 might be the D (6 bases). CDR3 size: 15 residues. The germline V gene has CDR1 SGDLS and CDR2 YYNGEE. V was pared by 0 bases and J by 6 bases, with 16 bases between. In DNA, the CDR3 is TGTGCCAGCAGCGTAGAGGGGGAGCTCCTAGGCGAGCAGTACTTC. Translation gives CASSVEGELLGEQYF.

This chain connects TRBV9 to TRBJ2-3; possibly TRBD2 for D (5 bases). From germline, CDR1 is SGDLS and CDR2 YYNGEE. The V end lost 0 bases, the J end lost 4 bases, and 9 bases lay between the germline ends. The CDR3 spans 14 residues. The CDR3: CASSVGFSADTQYF. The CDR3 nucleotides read TGTGCCAGCAGCGTAGGTTTTAGCGCAGATACGCAGTATTTT.

The CDR3 spells CASSLVIANAYNEQFF. The DNA of the CDR3 is TGTGCCAGCAGCTTGGTGATAGCGAACGCCTACAATGAGCAGTTCTTC. This chain connects TRBV5-5 to TRBJ2-1; the D gene is possibly TRBD2 (5 bases). V was trimmed by 0 bases and J by 2 bases, leaving 12 bases between them. This CDR3 contains 16 residues. Germline lookup yields CDR1 SGHKS and CDR2 YYEKEE (reference sequence).

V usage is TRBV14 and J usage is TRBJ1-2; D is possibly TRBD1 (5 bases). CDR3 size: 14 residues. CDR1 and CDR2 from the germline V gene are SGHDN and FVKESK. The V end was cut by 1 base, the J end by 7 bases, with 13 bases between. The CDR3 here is CASSQVTGTGGYTF. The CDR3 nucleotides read TGTGCCAGCAGCCAAGTTACTGGGACCGGTGGCTACACCTTC.

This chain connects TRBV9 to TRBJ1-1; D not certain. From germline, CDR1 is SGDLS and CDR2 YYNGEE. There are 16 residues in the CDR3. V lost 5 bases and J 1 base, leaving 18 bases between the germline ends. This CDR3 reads CASSPDLVRRNTEAFF. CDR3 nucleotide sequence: TGTGCCAGCAGTCCTGATTTAGTTCGGCGGAACACTGAAGCTTTCTTT.

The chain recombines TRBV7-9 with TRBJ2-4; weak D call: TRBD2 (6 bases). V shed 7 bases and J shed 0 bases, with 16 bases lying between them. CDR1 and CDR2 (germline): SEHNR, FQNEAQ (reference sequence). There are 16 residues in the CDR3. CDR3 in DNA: TGTGCCAGCACCGAAAATGGGGGACTAGCCAAAAACATTCAGTACTTC. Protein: CASTENGGLAKNIQYF.

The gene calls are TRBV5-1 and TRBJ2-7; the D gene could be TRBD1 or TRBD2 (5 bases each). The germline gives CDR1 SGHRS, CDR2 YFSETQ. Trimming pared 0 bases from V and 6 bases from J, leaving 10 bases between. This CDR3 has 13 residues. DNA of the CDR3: TGCGCCAGCAGCTTGGGAGGGGTCGGCGAGCAGTACTTC. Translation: CASSLGGVGEQYF.

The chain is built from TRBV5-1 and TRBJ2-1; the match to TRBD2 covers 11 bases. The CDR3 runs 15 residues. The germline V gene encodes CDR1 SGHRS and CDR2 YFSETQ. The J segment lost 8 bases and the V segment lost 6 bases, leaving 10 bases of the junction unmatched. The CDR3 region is CASKRIAGGSDEQFF. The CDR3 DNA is TGCGCCAGCAAAAGAATAGCGGGAGGGTCGGATGAGCAGTTCTTC.

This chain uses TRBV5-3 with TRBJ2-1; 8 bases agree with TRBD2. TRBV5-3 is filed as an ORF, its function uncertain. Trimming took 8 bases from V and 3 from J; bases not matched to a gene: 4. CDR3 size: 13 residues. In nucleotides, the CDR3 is TGTGCCAGTGTGAGCGGGAGCTACAATGAGCAGTTCTTC. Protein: CASVSGSYNEQFF.

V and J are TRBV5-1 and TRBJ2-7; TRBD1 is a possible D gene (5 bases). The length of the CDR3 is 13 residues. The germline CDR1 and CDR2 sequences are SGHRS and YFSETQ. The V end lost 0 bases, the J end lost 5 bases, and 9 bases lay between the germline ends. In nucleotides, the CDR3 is TGCGCCAGCAGCTTGGCAGGGAACAACGAGCAGTACTTC. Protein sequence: CASSLAGNNEQYF.

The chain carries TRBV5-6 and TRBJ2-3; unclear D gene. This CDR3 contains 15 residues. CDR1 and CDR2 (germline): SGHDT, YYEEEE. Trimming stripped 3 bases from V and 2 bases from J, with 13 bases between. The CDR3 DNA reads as TGTGCCAGCAGCTCTCCTGGTCCTAACACAGATACGCAGTATTTT. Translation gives CASSSPGPNTDTQYF.

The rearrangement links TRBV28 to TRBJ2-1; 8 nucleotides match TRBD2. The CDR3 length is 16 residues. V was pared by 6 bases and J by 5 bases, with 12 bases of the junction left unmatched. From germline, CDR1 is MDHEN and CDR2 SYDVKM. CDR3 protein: CASSPREGYLHNEQFF. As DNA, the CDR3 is TGTGCCAGCAGCCCCCGGGAGGGGTATCTACACAATGAGCAGTTCTTC.

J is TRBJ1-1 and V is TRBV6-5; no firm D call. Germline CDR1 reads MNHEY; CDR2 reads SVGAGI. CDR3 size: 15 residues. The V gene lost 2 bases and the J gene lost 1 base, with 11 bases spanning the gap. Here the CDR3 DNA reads TGTGCCAGCAGTTACGATAATCGGGCGAACACTGAAGCTTTCTTT. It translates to CASSYDNRANTEAFF.